The 2 T cell receptor beta chains below were found in one sample sequenced in a study of Ad26.COV2.S vaccination and SARS-CoV-2 variants. Assay: immunoSEQ multiplex PCR; the TCRdb copy retains only in-frame clones and omits some. The sample contains approximately 300,000 clones, approximately 86% of which appear only once. Specified treatment: roughly 19 received Ad26.COV2.S at low or high dose, single or two shots; roughly 5 received placebo; per-sample allocation not given. Day 63 following the first vaccine or placebo injection was when the samples were taken. Specimen: peripheral blood, collected in a trial of Ad26.COV2.S vaccine versus placebo. The receptor source for this set is a person aged 18 to 59 who received the Ad26.COV2.S COVID-19 vaccine or a placebo.

This clone is a singleton in its sample. The V gene is TRBV9, the J gene TRBJ2-5, with 11 bases matching TRBD2. From germline, CDR1 is SGDLS and CDR2 YYNGEE. The CDR3 extends over 14 amino acids. V shed 4 bases, J shed 9 bases, and the junction held 8 bases outside the gene matches. The CDR3 nucleotides are TGTGCCAGCAGCCCAGGGACTAGCGGTACGGCCCAGTACTTC. Translating it yields CASSPGTSGTAQYF.

About this clone: A read error may account for a junction end that differs from germline. This chain connects TRBV25-1 to TRBJ1-2; D is undetermined. Looked up from germline, CDR1 is MGHDK and CDR2 is SYGVNS. The CDR3 has 13 residues. The CDR3 loop reads CASSADGLYDYTF. The CDR3 DNA is TGTGCCAGCAGTGCGGACGGCTTATATGACTACACCTTC.